This record covers a single T cell receptor (beta chain). Antigen unknown. These data originate in a study of T cell repertoires in cytomegalovirus infection. In the study overall: Recently identified HLA-C-restricted CMV epitopes were used, and well-studied HLA-B-restricted CMV epitopes were used as well. A matching HLA type, together with CMV infection, was signaled by public TCR beta signatures.

One entry per CDR3 protein results from TCRdb running MiXCR on the reads. The sample lists a few hundred thousand distinct CDR3 sequences; approximately 40% were seen once. Broader study findings: HLA-C-restricted CMV-specific TCR beta clonotypes prevailed in the ex vivo response. Of the TCR beta families, the public ones yielded a cumulative frequency that identified carriers of CMV plus the relevant HLA.

Material: cultured PBMCs, obtained from culture after CMV antigen stimulation. This TCR came from a human donor in good health (CMV status not recorded). Some clones in this sample may be carry-over from other donors' samples.

CDR3 nucleotide sequence: TGTGCCAGCAGTTCCTCGGACAGAAACCTACGGAACACTGAAGCTTTCTTT. As protein: CASSSSDRNLRNTEAFF. The chain is built from TRBV12-3 or TRBV12-4 and TRBJ1-1, with D perhaps TRBD1 (6 bases). The CDR3 is made up of 17 amino acids. V gave up 4 bases and J gave up 1 base, with 19 bases separating them.